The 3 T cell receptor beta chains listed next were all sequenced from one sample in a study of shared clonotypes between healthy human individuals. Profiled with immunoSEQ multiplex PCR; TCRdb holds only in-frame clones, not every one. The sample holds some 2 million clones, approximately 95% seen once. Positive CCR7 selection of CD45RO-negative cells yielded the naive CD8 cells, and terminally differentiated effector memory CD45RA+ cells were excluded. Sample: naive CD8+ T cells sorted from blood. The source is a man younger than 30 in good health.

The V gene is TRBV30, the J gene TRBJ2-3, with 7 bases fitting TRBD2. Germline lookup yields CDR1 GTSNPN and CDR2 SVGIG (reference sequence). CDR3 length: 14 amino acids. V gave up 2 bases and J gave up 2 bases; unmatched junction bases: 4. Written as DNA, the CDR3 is TGTGCCTGGAGTATGGCGGGGGTCACAGATACGCAGTATTTT. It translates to CAWSMAGVTDTQYF. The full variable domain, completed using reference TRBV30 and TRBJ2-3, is SQTIHQWPATLVQPVGSPLSLECTVEGTSNPNLYWYRQAAGRGLQLLFYSVGIGQISSEVPQNLSASRPQDRQFILSSKKLLLSDSGFYLCAWSMAGVTDTQYFGPGTRLTVL.

CDR3 bases: TGTGCCAGCAGCCCTTGGAGTGCACCCAATGAGCAGTTCTTC. It encodes CASSPWSAPNEQFF. This chain connects TRBV9 to TRBJ2-1; D is unclear. V was trimmed by 4 bases and J by 6 bases, leaving 14 bases between them. In germline, CDR1 is SGDLS, CDR2 YYNGEE. This CDR3 contains 14 residues.

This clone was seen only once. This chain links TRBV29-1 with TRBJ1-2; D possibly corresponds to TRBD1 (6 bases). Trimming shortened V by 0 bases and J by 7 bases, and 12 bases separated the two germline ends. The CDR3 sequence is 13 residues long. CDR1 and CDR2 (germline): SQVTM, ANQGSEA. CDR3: CSVEDQQGRGYTF. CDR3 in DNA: TGCAGCGTTGAAGATCAACAGGGACGTGGCTACACCTTC.